The clone carrying this TCR beta chain has a handful of counts. The CDR3 contains 13 residues. CDR1 and CDR2 (germline): MDHEN, SYDVKM. Trimming left V 7 bases short and J 7 bases short, with 11 bases between. Through a sample-barcoded 5' primer and a J-beta primer mix, a second PCR was run for roughly 6 to 12 cycles. TCRdb used MiXCR to reprocess the 5' RACE reads, holding one entry per CDR3 protein. The table includes hundreds of thousands of distinct CDR3 sequences, about 32% detected once. This specimen comes from a study of blood T cells in healthy people across ages. The receptor was derived from a woman aged 80 or over in good health. This rearrangement joins TRBV28 to TRBJ1-6, with D possibly TRBD1 on 5 matching bases. The sequencing sample was made of blood. The CDR3 DNA follows: TGTGCCAGCAAAGCACAGGTCAATTCACCCCTCCACTTT. Amino acid sequence: CASKAQVNSPLHF.